Following are 24 T cell receptor beta chains from one sample sequenced in a study of tissue T cells after allogeneic stem cell transplantation (dated by TCRdb to about 2022). Library generation was performed with the immunoSEQ multiplex PCR assay. TCRdb mirrors the immuneACCESS table, restricted to in-frame sequences. Some clones are absent from its copies; in checked studies, under half trace to an unresolved V gene, and the reason for the others is unknown. The sample table contains thousands of clones; only one count was recorded for over 55% of them. The biggest ten clones account for just over 20% of the sample. The time point label, read with the paper, signifies: human tissue collected at research (rapid) autopsy. The material was tissue from the jejunum, obtained at autopsy. All receptors come from a male donor aged 60 or older with lung cancer.

CDR3 protein: CASSPDWDSNYGYTF. The CDR3 coding sequence is TGTGCCAGCAGCCCCGATTGGGATTCTAACTATGGCTACACCTTC. The chain uses TRBV7-2 and TRBJ1-2; unclear D gene. The CDR3 runs 15 residues. Per germline, CDR1 SGHTA and CDR2 FQGNSA. Trimming pared 5 bases from V and 0 bases from J, leaving 13 bases between.

This clone is medium-sized (0.01 to 0.1%) in the sample. The chain is built from TRBV7-8 and TRBJ1-1; D is unclear. In germline, CDR1 is SGHVS, CDR2 FQNEAQ. V lost 3 bases, J lost 1 base, and 6 bases lay in between. This CDR3 is 13 amino acids long. This CDR3 reads CASSFSPNTEAFF. CDR3 DNA: TGTGCCAGCAGCTTTTCTCCGAACACTGAAGCTTTCTTT.

J is TRBJ2-5 and V is TRBV12-5; possible D gene TRBD2, 5 bases. Trimming pared 6 bases from V and 3 bases from J, leaving 11 bases between. CDR1 LGHNT and CDR2 FRNRAP come from the germline V gene. This CDR3 region has 13 residues. The CDR3 here is CASGRFGEETQYF. Here the CDR3 DNA reads TGTGCTAGTGGCCGGTTCGGGGAAGAGACCCAGTACTTC.

This chain connects TRBV27 to TRBJ2-7; TRBD1 matches 12 bases. The junction had 10 bases not matched to a gene; V was cut back by 0 bases and J by 7 bases. Germline V gene lookup returns CDR1 MNHEY and CDR2 SMNVEV (reference sequence). The CDR3 length is 17 residues. The chain's CDR3 is CASSLSGRGQGAWEQYF. In DNA form, the CDR3 reads TGTGCCAGCAGTTTATCGGGTCGGGGACAGGGGGCTTGGGAGCAGTACTTC.

J is TRBJ2-1 and V is TRBV20-1; D gene ambiguous. V was clipped by 8 bases and J by 7 bases, with 9 bases between them. CDR3 size: 10 residues. Germline CDR1 reads DFQATT; CDR2 reads SNEGSKA (reference sequence). The CDR3 DNA sequence: TGCAGTTCCCTGGGGAATGAGCAGTTCTTC. Translated: CSSLGNEQFF.

This chain links TRBV5-1 with TRBJ2-7; D possibly corresponds to TRBD1 (5 bases). CDR3 length equals 13 residues. Trimming pared 7 bases from V and 1 base from J, leaving 12 bases between. Per the germline V gene, CDR1 is SGHRS and CDR2 is YFSETQ. Written as DNA, the CDR3 is TGCGCCAGCCGTCCAGGGCCATCCTACGAGCAGTACTTC. Protein sequence: CASRPGPSYEQYF.

V gene TRBV12-5 combines with J gene TRBJ1-5; TRBD1 aligns across 9 bases. The germline CDR1 and CDR2 sequences are LGHNT and FRNRAP. The CDR3 has 17 residues. The ends lost 10 bases at V and 2 bases at J; junction bases unmatched: 15. The CDR3 loop is CATAFGTGTGGNQPQHF. DNA of the CDR3: TGTGCTACCGCCTTTGGGACAGGGACAGGAGGCAATCAGCCCCAGCATTTT.

The chain recombines TRBV11-2 with TRBJ1-6, with D perhaps TRBD1 (6 bases). The CDR3 contains 16 residues. The V gene lost 4 bases and the J gene lost 7 bases, with 17 bases spanning the gap. Per the germline V gene, CDR1 is SGHAT and CDR2 is FQNNGV. The CDR3 nucleotides are TGTGCCAGCAGCTCCCCCCGGACAGCCCTAAATTCACCCCTCCACTTT. Amino acid sequence: CASSSPRTALNSPLHF. The full variable domain, in which reference TRBV11-2 and TRBJ1-6 provide the parts outside the CDR3, is EAGVAQSPRYKIIEKRQSVAFWCNPISGHATLYWYQQILGQGPKLLIQFQNNGVVDDSQLPKDRFSAERLKGVDSTLKIQPAKLEDSAVYLCASSSPRTALNSPLHFGNGTRLTVT.

By proportion, this clone is medium-sized. The rearrangement uses TRBV9 and TRBJ2-3; TRBD2 agrees at 8 bases. The germline V gene encodes CDR1 SGDLS and CDR2 YYNGEE. Trimming removed 3 bases from V and 5 bases from J; junction bases left unmatched: 11. CDR3 length equals 16 residues. The chain's CDR3 is CASSAATAGVKDTQYF. CDR3 coding DNA: TGTGCCAGCAGCGCGGCGACAGCGGGAGTCAAAGATACGCAGTATTTT.

CDR3 sequence (DNA): TGTGCCAGCAGCCCCCCGGGGGTCTTCTACGAGCAGTACTTC. Translated: CASSPPGVFYEQYF. The J gene is TRBJ2-7, the V gene TRBV7-9, with D maybe TRBD2 (6 bases). Trimming removed 5 bases at V and 3 bases at J, with 14 bases between. The CDR3 is 14 amino acids. From germline, CDR1 is SEHNR and CDR2 FQNEAQ (reference sequence).

This rearrangement joins TRBV7-3 to TRBJ2-7; 9 bases map to TRBD1. The CDR3 sequence is 16 residues long. Germline V CDR1 and CDR2: SGHTA, FQGTGA. V lost 5 bases, J lost 4 bases, and 12 bases stayed unmatched. The CDR3 bases are TGTGCCAGCAGCCAATATGGGGGGACAGGGATGTACGAGCAGTACTTC. This encodes CASSQYGGTGMYEQYF.

The gene calls are TRBV18 and TRBJ2-7; D call uncertain. The V and J ends lost 4 bases and 7 bases respectively, with 14 bases between them. Germline CDR1 reads KGHSH; CDR2 reads LQKENI. This CDR3 is built from 13 residues. The CDR3 loop reads CASSLSDAREQYF. The CDR3 nucleotides are TGTGCCAGCTCACTCTCGGACGCTCGAGAGCAGTACTTC.

This clone was seen a single time. This chain connects TRBV25-1 to TRBJ2-5; tentatively, D is TRBD2 (7 bases). V shed 6 bases and J shed 7 bases, with 18 bases lying between them. This CDR3 has 14 residues. Germline V gene data show CDR1 as MGHDK and CDR2 as SYGVNS. The CDR3 region has the DNA TGTGCCAGCAGAGCCGGGGGGCTACCCGGGACCCAGTACTTC. Amino acid sequence: CASRAGGLPGTQYF.

The V call is TRBV6-5, the J call TRBJ2-3; 7 bases map to TRBD1. CDR1 and CDR2 (germline): MNHEY, SVGAGI. The V gene end was trimmed by 6 bases and the J gene end by 0 bases; junction bases not matched to a gene: 6. The CDR3 has 15 residues. The CDR3 DNA is TGTGCCAGCAGAAGTGGGACAGTTAGCACAGATACGCAGTATTTT. Amino acid sequence: CASRSGTVSTDTQYF.

This clone was observed a few times. The chain couples TRBV19 to TRBJ2-1; possible D gene TRBD2, 5 bases. This CDR3 spans 13 amino acids. Germline CDR1 reads LNHDA; CDR2 reads SQIVND (reference sequence). V dropped 2 bases and J dropped 6 bases, with 8 bases sitting between them. The CDR3 DNA follows: TGTGCCAGTAGTATACAGCGGACCAATGAGCAGTTCTTC. It specifies CASSIQRTNEQFF.

The chain combines TRBV28 with TRBJ2-1; 10 nucleotides agree with TRBD1. The CDR3 contains 17 residues. The J segment lost 5 bases and the V segment lost 5 bases, leaving 12 bases of the junction unmatched. Germline V CDR1 and CDR2: MDHEN, SYDVKM. CDR3 DNA sequence: TGTGCCAGCAGTCCCCAGTCGATGACAGGGGGCAACAATGAGCAGTTCTTC. The encoded protein is CASSPQSMTGGNNEQFF.

The J gene is TRBJ2-1, the V gene TRBV7-2; a possible D gene is TRBD1 (6 bases). The CDR3 loop spans 13 amino acids. V was pared by 4 bases and J by 9 bases, with 13 bases between. CDR1 and CDR2 from the germline V gene are SGHTA and FQGNSA. This CDR3 reads CASSSKRGIEQFF. CDR3 DNA: TGTGCCAGCAGCTCAAAAAGGGGGATTGAGCAGTTCTTC.

V gene TRBV6-5 combines with J gene TRBJ1-1; 7 nucleotides line up with TRBD1. After removal of 0 bases from V and 6 bases from J, the junction contained 4 bases not matched to a gene. The germline gives CDR1 MNHEY, CDR2 SVGAGI. This CDR3 has 14 amino acids. CDR3 coding DNA: TGTGCCAGCAGTTACTCGTGGAGGGGGCCTGAAGCTTTCTTT. Encoded protein: CASSYSWRGPEAFF.

The chain links TRBV5-4 to TRBJ2-7; D gene unclear. Trimming removed 0 bases from V and 3 bases from J, with 7 bases in between. The germline gives CDR1 SGHNT, CDR2 YYREEE (reference sequence). The CDR3 totals 13 residues. CDR3 sequence: CASSLATVYEQYF. CDR3 DNA sequence: TGTGCCAGCAGCTTGGCTACGGTCTACGAGCAGTACTTC.

This clone turned up a few times. The chain joins TRBV10-3 to TRBJ2-7; unclear D gene. CDR1 ENHRY and CDR2 SYGVKD come from the germline V gene. V was clipped by 7 bases and J by 0 bases, with 10 bases between them. CDR3 length: 13 residues. This CDR3 is CAIKVAASYEQYF. CDR3 nucleotides: TGTGCCATCAAGGTGGCCGCCTCCTACGAGCAGTACTTC.

This clone has a single count. The genes are TRBV6-2 or TRBV6-3 and TRBJ2-3, with D possibly TRBD2 on 6 matching bases. Deletions cut 2 bases from V and 3 bases from J, with 18 bases between. Germline CDR1 MNHEY, CDR2 SVGEGT. The CDR3 runs to 17 residues. This chain's CDR3 is CASSYAPGESWTDTQYF. CDR3 nucleotide sequence: TGTGCCAGCAGTTACGCTCCGGGGGAATCCTGGACAGATACGCAGTATTTT.

The chain recombines TRBV6-1 with TRBJ1-1; D is unclear. Trimming took 1 base from V and 4 from J, leaving 16 bases between them. This CDR3 has 16 amino acids. The germline V gene encodes CDR1 MNHNS and CDR2 SASEGT. CDR3 bases: TGTGCCAGCAGTGAAGGAGGGTCGCGGCTCCTCACTGAAGCTTTCTTT. Translated, it gives CASSEGGSRLLTEAFF.

This chain uses TRBV18 with TRBJ2-1, with 10 bases matching TRBD2. The CDR3 is 15 amino acids. Unmatched junction bases numbered 10, after V lost 6 bases and J lost 8 bases. CDR1 is KGHSH, CDR2 LQKENI, per germline. Here the CDR3 DNA reads TGTGCCAGCTCCTCCGCTAGCGGGAGAGGCGATGAGCAGTTCTTC. Its protein product is CASSSASGRGDEQFF.

As for this clone: This sequence may be a read error, since a much larger clone differs from it by one base. The V call is TRBV2, the J call TRBJ2-2, with a tentative D call TRBD1 (6 bases). The CDR3 is 13 residues long. The V and J ends lost 7 bases and 5 bases respectively, with 11 bases between them. Germline assignment: CDR1 SNHLY and CDR2 FYNNEI. The CDR3 DNA follows: TGTGCCAGCAATAGTAGGGGGACCGGGGAGCTGTTTTTT. It translates to CASNSRGTGELFF.